What follows are 17 T cell receptor beta chains derived from one specimen sequenced in a study of cytomegalovirus exposure and HLA in healthy donors. A multiplex PCR was run with 60 Vbeta primers and 13 Jbeta primers. Clones were read by immunoSEQ multiplex PCR, and TCRdb kept only the in-frame ones, dropping some. Of 35,000 to 45,000 clones detected, 50% appear once; the ten largest clones hold 9% to 13%. What was sequenced was PBMCs. The receptors derive from a human donor in good health.

This chain uses TRBV5-5 with TRBJ2-2; D not resolved. V was clipped by 1 base and J by 0 bases, with 7 bases between them. The V gene's germline CDR1 is SGHKS and CDR2 YYEKEE (reference sequence). This CDR3 contains 15 residues. Here the CDR3 DNA reads TGTGCCAGCAGCTTGATAGCTTCGAACACCGGGGAGCTGTTTTTT. As protein: CASSLIASNTGELFF.

This clone has more than one count but fewer than ten. V and J are TRBV15 and TRBJ1-5; D perhaps matches TRBD1 (6 bases). This CDR3 spans 13 amino acids. V was shortened by 0 bases and J by 11 bases, with 11 bases between the two germline ends. The germline V gene encodes CDR1 LNHNV and CDR2 YYDKDF (reference sequence). The CDR3 region is CATSRDTGMAQHF. The CDR3 DNA follows: TGTGCCACCAGCAGAGATACAGGGATGGCCCAGCATTTT.

This chain uses TRBV6-5 with TRBJ2-7; 10 bases line up with TRBD2. Trimming at V came to 2 bases and at J to 5 bases, leaving 6 bases not matched to a gene. The CDR3 has 15 amino acids. CDR1 and CDR2 from the germline V gene are MNHEY and SVGAGI. The CDR3 here is CASSYSTSGVDEQYF. CDR3 nucleotides: TGTGCCAGCAGTTACAGTACTAGCGGGGTCGACGAGCAGTACTTC.

This clone was observed a handful of times. V is TRBV7-9 and J is TRBJ2-1; TRBD2 matches 7 bases. J was trimmed by 8 bases and V by 2 bases; bases with no gene match: 15. This CDR3 has 17 amino acids. CDR1 and CDR2 from the germline V gene are SEHNR and FQNEAQ (reference sequence). CDR3: CASSLKRSSGQRDEQFF. CDR3 bases: TGTGCCAGCAGCTTAAAGCGGTCTAGCGGCCAGAGGGATGAGCAGTTCTTC.

The sample holds one count of this clone. V and J are TRBV2 and TRBJ2-5, with unresolved D. This CDR3 has 12 residues. Trimming shortened V by 6 bases and J by 2 bases, and 7 bases separated the two germline ends. CDR1 and CDR2 from the germline V gene are SNHLY and FYNNEI. CDR3 region: CASSYAQETQYF. CDR3 DNA: TGTGCCAGCAGCTATGCTCAAGAGACCCAGTACTTC.

This chain uses TRBV4-1 with TRBJ1-3; 7 bases line up with TRBD1. Germline V gene lookup returns CDR1 MGHRA and CDR2 YSYEKL. Losses at the gene ends were 0 bases for V and 7 bases for J; bases not matched to a gene: 6. The CDR3 contains 15 residues. For the CDR3, the DNA is TGCGCCAGCAGCCAAGAAGGGGGCCGTCCCAACACCATATATTTT. Residues: CASSQEGGRPNTIYF.

The chain has TRBV7-9 and TRBJ1-1; perhaps TRBD1 as D (5 bases). Germline V CDR1 and CDR2: SEHNR, FQNEAQ (reference sequence). This CDR3 contains 16 residues. V dropped 6 bases and J dropped 4 bases, with 21 bases sitting between them. CDR3 nucleotides: TGTGCCAGCAGTCTACAAGCGGCGGCGGGGGGCACTGAAGCTTTCTTT. Its translation: CASSLQAAAGGTEAFF.

This chain connects TRBV7-9 to TRBJ1-2; 7 bases are shared with TRBD1. Germline V CDR1 and CDR2: SEHNR, FQNEAQ (reference sequence). This CDR3 is 16 amino acids long. The ends lost 4 bases at V and 8 bases at J; junction bases unmatched: 16. The CDR3 DNA is TGTGCCAGCAGCTCCCTGGACAGGCCCCTCTATGAGGGCTACACCTTC. Translated, it gives CASSSLDRPLYEGYTF. Complete variable domain (other parts from reference TRBV7-9 and TRBJ1-2): DTGVSQNPRHKITKRGQNVTFRCDPISEHNRLYWYRQTLGQGPEFLTYFQNEAQLEKSRLLSDRFSAERPKGSFSTLEIQRTEQGDSAMYLCASSSLDRPLYEGYTFGSGTRLTVV.

The chain links TRBV5-1 to TRBJ2-3; TRBD1 aligns across 7 bases. This CDR3 is 12 amino acids long. The germline CDR1 and CDR2 sequences are SGHRS and YFSETQ. Trimming removed 1 base from V and 10 bases from J; junction bases left unmatched: 3. Written as DNA, the CDR3 is TGCGCCAGCAGCTTGACAGGGGCCTCGCAGTATTTT. This gives the protein CASSLTGASQYF.

This chain connects TRBV9 to TRBJ2-7, with 8 bases that match TRBD2. CDR3 size: 14 residues. Germline CDR1 reads SGDLS; CDR2 reads YYNGEE. V shed 1 base, J shed 2 bases, and the junction held 2 bases outside the gene matches. The CDR3 is CASSVTGGPYEQYF. The CDR3 DNA follows: TGTGCCAGCAGCGTAACGGGAGGGCCCTACGAGCAGTACTTC.

This rearrangement joins TRBV9 to TRBJ1-1; D uncertain. This CDR3 contains 15 residues. Germline V gene sequence: CDR1 SGDLS, CDR2 YYNGEE. The germline V and J ends were trimmed by 3 bases and 2 bases, with 14 bases remaining between them. CDR3 DNA: TGTGCCAGCAGCGCCTCCATTAGGACTAACACTGAAGCTTTCTTT. Amino acid sequence: CASSASIRTNTEAFF.

The V and J genes are TRBV11-2 and TRBJ2-6, with a weak D call TRBD1 (6 bases). Trimming removed 3 bases at V and 0 bases at J, with 9 bases between. The CDR3 loop spans 16 amino acids. Germline-derived CDR1 and CDR2 are SGHAT and FQNNGV. The CDR3 DNA sequence: TGTGCCAGCAGCTTGGGGGCCGGCTCTGGGGCCAACGTCCTGACTTTC. This gives the protein CASSLGAGSGANVLTF.

This clone has just a few counts. This rearrangement joins TRBV19 to TRBJ2-5; weak D call: TRBD2 (5 bases). With the DNA end fitting TRBJ2-7 better, the J assignment may be wrong. CDR3 length equals 14 residues. Per the germline V gene, CDR1 is LNHDA and CDR2 is SQIVND (reference sequence). The DNA for the CDR3 is TGTGCCAGTAGTTCCCCCGGGATGACCTACGAGCAGTACTTC. This gives the protein CASSSPGMTYEQYF.

V is TRBV5-1 and J is TRBJ2-1; TRBD2 matches 15 bases. The trim removed 3 bases at V and 4 bases at J, leaving 11 bases unmatched. The germline gives CDR1 SGHRS, CDR2 YFSETQ. CDR3 size: 19 residues. The DNA of the CDR3 is TGCGCCAGCAGCTCTCCGGGACTAGCGGGAGGTTCTGGTTACAATGAGCAGTTCTTC. Translation gives CASSSPGLAGGSGYNEQFF.

This clone was counted between two and nine times. V and J are TRBV7-8 and TRBJ1-2; D possibly corresponds to TRBD1 (5 bases). Trimming removed 1 base at V and 8 bases at J, with 14 bases between. The germline CDR1 and CDR2 sequences are SGHVS and FQNEAQ. CDR3 size: 14 residues. The CDR3 DNA reads TGTGCCAGCAGCTTAGGTCGCGGGGCGGCCGGCTACACCTTC. Residues: CASSLGRGAAGYTF.

This clone has a handful of counts. The rearrangement links TRBV30 to TRBJ1-2; 9 bases align to TRBD1. This CDR3 region has 14 residues. With 1 base clipped from V and 4 bases from J, the junction kept 4 bases outside the gene matches. Germline assignment: CDR1 GTSNPN and CDR2 SVGIG (reference sequence). The CDR3 loop reads CAWSEQGAGYGYTF. The CDR3 DNA reads TGTGCCTGGAGTGAACAGGGGGCCGGCTATGGCTACACCTTC.

The CDR3 DNA reads TGTGCCAGCAGCATCCAAACAAGCGGACAGGGGCGCAGCTACACCTTC. Translated: CASSIQTSGQGRSYTF. The rearrangement links TRBV9 to TRBJ1-2; 9 bases align to TRBD1. CDR1 and CDR2 (germline): SGDLS, YYNGEE. The CDR3 is 16 amino acids. V shed 4 bases, J shed 9 bases, and the junction held 16 bases outside the gene matches. Complete variable domain (other parts from reference TRBV9 and TRBJ1-2): DSGVTQTPKHLITATGQRVTLRCSPRSGDLSVYWYQQSLDQGLQFLIQYYNGEERAKGNILERFSAQQFPDLHSELNLSSLELGDSALYFCASSIQTSGQGRSYTFGSGTRLTVV.